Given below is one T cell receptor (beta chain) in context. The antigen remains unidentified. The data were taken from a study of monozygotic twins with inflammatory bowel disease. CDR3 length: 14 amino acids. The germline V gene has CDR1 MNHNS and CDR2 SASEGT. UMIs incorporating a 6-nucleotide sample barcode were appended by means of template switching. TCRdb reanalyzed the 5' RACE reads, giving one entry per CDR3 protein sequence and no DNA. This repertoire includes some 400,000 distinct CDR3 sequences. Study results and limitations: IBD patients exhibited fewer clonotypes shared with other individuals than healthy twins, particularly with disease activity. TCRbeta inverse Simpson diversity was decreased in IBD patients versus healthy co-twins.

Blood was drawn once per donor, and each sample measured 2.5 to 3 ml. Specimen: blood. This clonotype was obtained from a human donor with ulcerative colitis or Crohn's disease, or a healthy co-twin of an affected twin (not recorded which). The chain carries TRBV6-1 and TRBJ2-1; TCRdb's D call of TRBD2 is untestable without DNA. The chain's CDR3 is CASSPPGLYNEQFF.